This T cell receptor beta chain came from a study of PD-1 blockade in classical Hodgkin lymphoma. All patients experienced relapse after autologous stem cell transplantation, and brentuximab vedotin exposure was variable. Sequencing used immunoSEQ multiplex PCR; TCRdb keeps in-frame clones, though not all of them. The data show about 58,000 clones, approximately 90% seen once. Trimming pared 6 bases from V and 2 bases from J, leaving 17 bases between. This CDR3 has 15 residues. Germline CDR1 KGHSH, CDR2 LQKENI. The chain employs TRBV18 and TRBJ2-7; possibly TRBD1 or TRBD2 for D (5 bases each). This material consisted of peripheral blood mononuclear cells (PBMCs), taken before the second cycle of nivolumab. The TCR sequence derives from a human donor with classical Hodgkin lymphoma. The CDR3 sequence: CASSWMRGYAYEQYF. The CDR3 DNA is TGTGCCAGCTCGTGGATGAGGGGATATGCCTACGAGCAGTACTTC.